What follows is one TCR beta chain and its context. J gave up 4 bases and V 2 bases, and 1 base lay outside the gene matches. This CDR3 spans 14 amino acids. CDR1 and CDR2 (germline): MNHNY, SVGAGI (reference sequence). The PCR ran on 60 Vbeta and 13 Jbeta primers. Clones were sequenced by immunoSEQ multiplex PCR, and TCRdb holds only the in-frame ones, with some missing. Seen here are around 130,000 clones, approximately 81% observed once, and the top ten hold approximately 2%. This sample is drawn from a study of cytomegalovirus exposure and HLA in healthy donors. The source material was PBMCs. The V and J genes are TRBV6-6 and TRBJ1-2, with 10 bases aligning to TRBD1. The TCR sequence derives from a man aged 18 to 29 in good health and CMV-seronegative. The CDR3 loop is CASSYRDRGYGYTF. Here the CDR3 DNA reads TGTGCCAGCAGTTACAGGGACAGGGGCTATGGCTACACCTTC.